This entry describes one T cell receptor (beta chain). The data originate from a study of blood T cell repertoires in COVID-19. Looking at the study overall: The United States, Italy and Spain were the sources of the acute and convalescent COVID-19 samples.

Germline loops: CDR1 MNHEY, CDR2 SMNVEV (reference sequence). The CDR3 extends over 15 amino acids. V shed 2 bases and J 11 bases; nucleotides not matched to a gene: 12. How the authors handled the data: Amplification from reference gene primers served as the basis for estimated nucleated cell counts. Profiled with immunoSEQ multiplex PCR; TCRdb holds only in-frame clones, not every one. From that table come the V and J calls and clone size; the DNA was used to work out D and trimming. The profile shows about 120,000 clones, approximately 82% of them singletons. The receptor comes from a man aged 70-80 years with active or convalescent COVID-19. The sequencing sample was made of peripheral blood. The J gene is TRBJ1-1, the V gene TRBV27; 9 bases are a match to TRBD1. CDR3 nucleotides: TGTGCCAGCAGTTTAAGCTACAGGGGGCTCGTGGGGGCTTTCTTT. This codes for CASSLSYRGLVGAFF.